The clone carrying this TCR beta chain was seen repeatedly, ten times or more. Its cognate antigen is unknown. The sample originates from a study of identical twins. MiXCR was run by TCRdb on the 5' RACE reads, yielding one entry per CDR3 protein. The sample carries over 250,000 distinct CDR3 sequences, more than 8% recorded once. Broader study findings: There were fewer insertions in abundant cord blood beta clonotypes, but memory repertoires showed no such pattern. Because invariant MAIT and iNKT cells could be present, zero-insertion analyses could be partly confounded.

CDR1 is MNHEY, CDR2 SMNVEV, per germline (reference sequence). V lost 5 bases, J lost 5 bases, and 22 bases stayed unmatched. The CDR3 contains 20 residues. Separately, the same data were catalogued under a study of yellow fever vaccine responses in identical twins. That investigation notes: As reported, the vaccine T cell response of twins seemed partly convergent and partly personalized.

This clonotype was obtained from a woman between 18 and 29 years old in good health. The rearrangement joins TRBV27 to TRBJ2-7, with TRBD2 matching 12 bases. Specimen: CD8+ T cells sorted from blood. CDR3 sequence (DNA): TGTGCCAGCAGTGGATTCGGGACACTAGCGGGAGGCTTAAAGGCCCACGAGCAGTACTTC. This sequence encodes CASSGFGTLAGGLKAHEQYF.